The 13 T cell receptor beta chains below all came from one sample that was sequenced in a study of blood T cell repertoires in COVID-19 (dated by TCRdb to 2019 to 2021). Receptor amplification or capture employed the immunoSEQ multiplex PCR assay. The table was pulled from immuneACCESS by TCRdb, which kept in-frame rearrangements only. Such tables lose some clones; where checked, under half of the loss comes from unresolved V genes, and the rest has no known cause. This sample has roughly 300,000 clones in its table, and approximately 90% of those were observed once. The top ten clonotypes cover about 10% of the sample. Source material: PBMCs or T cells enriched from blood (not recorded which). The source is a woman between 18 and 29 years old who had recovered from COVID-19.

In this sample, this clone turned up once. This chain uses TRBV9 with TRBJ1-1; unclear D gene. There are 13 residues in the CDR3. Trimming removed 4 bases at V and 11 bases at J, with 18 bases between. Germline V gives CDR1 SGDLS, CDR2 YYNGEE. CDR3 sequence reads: CASSPAPLLEAFF. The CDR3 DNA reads TGTGCCAGCAGCCCCGCCCCCCTCTTGGAGGCTTTCTTT.

This CDR3 reads CAWGTGAAWGTTEAFF. In DNA form, the CDR3 reads TGTGCCTGGGGGACAGGGGCCGCATGGGGAACGACTGAAGCTTTCTTT. This sequence joins TRBV30 and TRBJ1-1; 10 nucleotides align to TRBD1. With 5 bases clipped from V and 5 bases from J, the junction kept 14 bases outside the gene matches. This CDR3 has 16 residues. Germline V gene lookup returns CDR1 GTSNPN and CDR2 SVGIG (reference sequence).

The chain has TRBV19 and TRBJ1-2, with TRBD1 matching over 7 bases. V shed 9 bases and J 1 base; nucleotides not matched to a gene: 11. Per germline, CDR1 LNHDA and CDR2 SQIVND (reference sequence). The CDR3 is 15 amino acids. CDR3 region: CASYTWDSHNYGYTF. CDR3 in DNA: TGTGCCAGCTACACCTGGGACAGCCATAACTATGGCTACACCTTC.

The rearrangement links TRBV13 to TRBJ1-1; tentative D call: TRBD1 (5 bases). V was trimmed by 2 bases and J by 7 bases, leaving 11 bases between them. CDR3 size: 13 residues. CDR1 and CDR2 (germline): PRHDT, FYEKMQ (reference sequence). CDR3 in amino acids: CASSLRGTVEAFF. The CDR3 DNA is TGTGCCAGCAGCTTACGGGGGACGGTTGAAGCTTTCTTT.

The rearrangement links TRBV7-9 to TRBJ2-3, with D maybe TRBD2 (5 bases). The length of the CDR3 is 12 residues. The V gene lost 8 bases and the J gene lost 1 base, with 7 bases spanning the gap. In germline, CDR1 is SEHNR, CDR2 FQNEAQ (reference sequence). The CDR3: CASREGTDTQYF. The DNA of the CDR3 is TGTGCCAGCCGGGAAGGCACAGATACGCAGTATTTT.

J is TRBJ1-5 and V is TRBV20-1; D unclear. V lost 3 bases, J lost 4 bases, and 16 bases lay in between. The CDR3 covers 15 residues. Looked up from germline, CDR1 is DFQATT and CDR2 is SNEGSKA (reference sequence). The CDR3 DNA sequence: TGCAGTGCTAGTCGACGGAAGCGAGGAAATCAGCCCCAGCATTTT. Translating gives CSASRRKRGNQPQHF.

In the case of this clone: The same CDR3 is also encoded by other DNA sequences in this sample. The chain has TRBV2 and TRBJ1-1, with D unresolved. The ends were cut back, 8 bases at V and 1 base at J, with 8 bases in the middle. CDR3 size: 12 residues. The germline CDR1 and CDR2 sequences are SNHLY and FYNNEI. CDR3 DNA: TGTGCCAGCGGCCGGGAGAACACTGAAGCTTTCTTT. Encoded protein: CASGRENTEAFF.

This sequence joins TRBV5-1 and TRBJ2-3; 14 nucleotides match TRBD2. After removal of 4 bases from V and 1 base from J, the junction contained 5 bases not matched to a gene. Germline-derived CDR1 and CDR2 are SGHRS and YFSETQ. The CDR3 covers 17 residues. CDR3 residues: CASSLTGLAGGTDTQYF. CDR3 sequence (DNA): TGCGCCAGCAGCCTAACGGGACTAGCGGGGGGCACAGATACGCAGTATTTT.

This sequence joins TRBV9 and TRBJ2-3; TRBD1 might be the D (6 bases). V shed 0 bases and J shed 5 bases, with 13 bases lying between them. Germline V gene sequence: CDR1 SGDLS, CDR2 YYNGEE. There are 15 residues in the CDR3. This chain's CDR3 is CASSVVGARGDTQYF. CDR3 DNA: TGTGCCAGCAGCGTAGTGGGGGCCCGGGGAGATACGCAGTATTTT.

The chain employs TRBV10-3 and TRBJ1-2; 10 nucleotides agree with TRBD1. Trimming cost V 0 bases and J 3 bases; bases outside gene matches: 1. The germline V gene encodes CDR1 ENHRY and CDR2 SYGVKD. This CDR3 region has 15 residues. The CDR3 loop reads CAISESGQGDYGYTF. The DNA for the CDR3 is TGTGCCATCAGTGAGTCAGGACAGGGGGACTATGGCTACACCTTC.

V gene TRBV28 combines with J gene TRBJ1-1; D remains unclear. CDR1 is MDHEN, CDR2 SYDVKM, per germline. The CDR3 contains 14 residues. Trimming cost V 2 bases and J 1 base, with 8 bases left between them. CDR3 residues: CASSLPGSNTEAFF. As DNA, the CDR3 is TGTGCCAGCAGTTTACCGGGATCGAACACTGAAGCTTTCTTT.

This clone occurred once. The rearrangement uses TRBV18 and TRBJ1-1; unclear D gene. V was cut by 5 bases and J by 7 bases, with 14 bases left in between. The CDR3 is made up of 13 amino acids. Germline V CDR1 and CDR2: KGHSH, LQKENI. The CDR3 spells CASSGDQSYEAFF. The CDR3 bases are TGTGCCAGCTCAGGTGATCAGTCGTATGAAGCTTTCTTT.

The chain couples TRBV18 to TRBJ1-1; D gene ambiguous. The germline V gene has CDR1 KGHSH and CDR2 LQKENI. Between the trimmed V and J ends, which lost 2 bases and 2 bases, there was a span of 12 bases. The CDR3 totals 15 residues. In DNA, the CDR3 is TGTGCCAGCTCACCAGAGCGGACGGATAACACTGAAGCTTTCTTT. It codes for CASSPERTDNTEAFF.